The next 27 T cell receptor beta chains were all read from a single sample in a study of blood T cell repertoires in COVID-19. The method was immunoSEQ multiplex PCR; TCRdb's version includes in-frame clones alone and lacks a portion of them. The table shows roughly 80,000 clones, with around four fifths occurring only once. Material for sequencing was peripheral blood. The receptors were sampled from a human donor in a cohort sampled during active COVID-19.

This clone was detected only once. The V call is TRBV5-3, the J call TRBJ1-1, with D possibly matching TRBD1 (5 bases). TRBV5-3 is assigned to the ORF class and has an uncertain function. CDR3 length equals 18 residues. V lost 4 bases and J 3 bases, leaving 25 bases between the germline ends. The CDR3 sequence is CARSAPLYRTRADTEAFF. The DNA for the CDR3 is TGTGCCAGAAGCGCGCCCCTCTACAGGACTAGGGCGGACACTGAAGCTTTCTTT.

The chain links TRBV19 to TRBJ2-6, with TRBD1 identical over 8 bases. The CDR3 totals 17 residues. The ends lost 1 base at V and 1 base at J; junction bases unmatched: 3. The germline CDR1 and CDR2 sequences are LNHDA and SQIVND (reference sequence). CDR3 DNA: TGTGCCAGTAGTATAGCAGGGGGCATATCTGGGGCCAACGTCCTGACTTTC. It encodes CASSIAGGISGANVLTF.

The V gene is TRBV14, the J gene TRBJ1-6, with D hard to call. V was pared by 4 bases and J by 9 bases, with 10 bases between. The CDR3 covers 13 residues. Germline V gene sequence: CDR1 SGHDN, CDR2 FVKESK. The CDR3 reads CASSPQPVSPLHF. The CDR3 region has the DNA TGTGCCAGCAGCCCCCAACCGGTTTCACCCCTCCACTTT.

The V call is TRBV28, the J call TRBJ1-3; the D is unclear. Deletions cut 5 bases from V and 4 bases from J, with 12 bases between. Germline values: CDR1 MDHEN, CDR2 SYDVKM. This CDR3 contains 14 residues. The CDR3 DNA reads as TGTGCCAGCAGTGACTTCGGGTCGGGAAACACCATATATTTT. It encodes CASSDFGSGNTIYF.

This clone was detected only once. The rearrangement joins TRBV9 to TRBJ2-4; TRBD2 matches 11 bases. This CDR3 is built from 16 residues. The V gene end was trimmed by 1 base and the J gene end by 1 base; junction bases not matched to a gene: 1. CDR1 is SGDLS and CDR2 is YYNGEE in the germline V gene. The CDR3 region is CASSVLAGGAKNIQYF. The DNA of the CDR3 is TGTGCCAGCAGCGTACTAGCGGGAGGTGCCAAAAACATTCAGTACTTC.

This rearrangement joins TRBV6-5 to TRBJ1-3, with 8 bases aligning to TRBD1. CDR1 is MNHEY and CDR2 is SVGAGI in the germline V gene. The CDR3 sequence is 15 residues long. The V gene end was trimmed by 6 bases and the J gene end by 4 bases; junction bases not matched to a gene: 8. This CDR3 is CASSSGGLGGNTIYF. CDR3 sequence (DNA): TGTGCCAGCAGCTCAGGGGGCTTGGGAGGAAACACCATATATTTT.

This clone is a singleton in its sample. The J gene is TRBJ1-6, the V gene TRBV9, with TRBD1 matching over 10 bases. This CDR3 contains 18 residues. CDR1 is SGDLS and CDR2 is YYNGEE in the germline V gene. With V trimmed by 4 bases and J by 3 bases, 10 bases remained unmatched. The CDR3: CASSSPGTGDFYNSPLHF. CDR3 sequence (DNA): TGTGCCAGCAGCTCCCCCGGGACAGGGGATTTCTATAATTCACCCCTCCACTTT. The full variable domain, completed using reference TRBV9 and TRBJ1-6, is DSGVTQTPKHLITATGQRVTLRCSPRSGDLSVYWYQQSLDQGLQFLIQYYNGEERAKGNILERFSAQQFPDLHSELNLSSLELGDSALYFCASSSPGTGDFYNSPLHFGNGTRLTVT.

The rearrangement links TRBV7-9 to TRBJ2-5; D may be TRBD2 (7 bases). The V gene's germline CDR1 is SEHNR and CDR2 FQNEAQ (reference sequence). CDR3 length equals 15 residues. Between the trimmed V and J ends, which lost 5 bases and 1 base, there was a span of 14 bases. DNA of the CDR3: TGTGCCAGCAGCCCTAGGGGGACTACCCAAGAGACCCAGTACTTC. This translates into CASSPRGTTQETQYF.

The V gene is TRBV2, the J gene TRBJ1-5, with D possibly TRBD1 on 6 matching bases. This CDR3 contains 14 residues. Germline V gene lookup returns CDR1 SNHLY and CDR2 FYNNEI. V lost 3 bases, J lost 4 bases, and 10 bases lay in between. The CDR3 DNA reads TGTGCCAGCAGTGAGCTCACAGGGAATCAGCCCCAGCATTTT. This translates into CASSELTGNQPQHF.

The chain carries TRBV7-6 and TRBJ1-3; perhaps TRBD1 as D (6 bases). CDR1 is SGHVS and CDR2 is FNYEAQ in the germline V gene. Trimming shortened V by 3 bases and J by 0 bases, and 15 bases separated the two germline ends. CDR3 length: 17 amino acids. This CDR3 reads CASSFAQGPSSGNTIYF. The CDR3 coding sequence is TGTGCCAGCAGCTTTGCACAGGGTCCCAGCTCTGGAAACACCATATATTTT.

The V gene is TRBV7-3, the J gene TRBJ2-3, with a possible D match to TRBD2 (6 bases). Trimming took 0 bases from V and 5 from J, leaving 12 bases between them. The CDR3 extends over 15 amino acids. CDR1 is SGHTA, CDR2 FQGTGA, per germline. DNA of the CDR3: TGTGCCAGCAGCTTAACCCCCGGGAGAATAGATACGCAGTATTTT. Translating it yields CASSLTPGRIDTQYF.

This clone showed up just once. The chain uses TRBV30 and TRBJ2-1, with 11 nucleotides matching TRBD2. Germline CDR1 and CDR2: GTSNPN and SVGIG (reference sequence). CDR3 length: 15 residues. Unmatched junction bases numbered 2, after V lost 0 bases and J lost 4 bases. The CDR3 DNA is TGTGCCTGGAGTGTTGGGACTAGCGGATACAATGAGCAGTTCTTC. This gives the protein CAWSVGTSGYNEQFF.

The CDR3 DNA reads as TGTGCCAGCAGCGTAGGGGGCGGATGGGGAGATACGCAGTATTTT. Its translation: CASSVGGGWGDTQYF. The chain carries TRBV9 and TRBJ2-3, with a tentative D call TRBD1 (5 bases). The CDR3 loop spans 15 amino acids. The V gene's germline CDR1 is SGDLS and CDR2 YYNGEE. Between the trimmed V and J ends, which lost 0 bases and 5 bases, there was a span of 13 bases. The full variable domain, its missing parts supplied by reference TRBV9 and TRBJ2-3, is DSGVTQTPKHLITATGQRVTLRCSPRSGDLSVYWYQQSLDQGLQFLIQYYNGEERAKGNILERFSAQQFPDLHSELNLSSLELGDSALYFCASSVGGGWGDTQYFGPGTRLTVL.

The V gene is TRBV28, the J gene TRBJ2-7; 8 bases fit TRBD2. The germline gives CDR1 MDHEN, CDR2 SYDVKM. The CDR3 spans 16 residues. V shed 4 bases, J shed 0 bases, and the junction held 8 bases outside the gene matches. The CDR3: CASSSPGSGASYEQYF. CDR3 in DNA: TGTGCCAGCAGTTCCCCGGGTAGCGGGGCCTCCTACGAGCAGTACTTC.

The chain joins TRBV18 to TRBJ2-7; 8 nucleotides line up with TRBD2. With V trimmed by 3 bases and J by 0 bases, 7 bases remained unmatched. Germline V lookup: CDR1 KGHSH, CDR2 LQKENI. This CDR3 is built from 16 residues. The CDR3 here is CASSPFSSGRSYEQYF. In nucleotides, the CDR3 is TGTGCCAGCTCACCCTTCTCTAGCGGGCGCTCCTACGAGCAGTACTTC.

V is TRBV27 and J is TRBJ2-1, with TRBD2 matching over 7 bases. The V and J ends lost 6 bases and 6 bases, in that order; junction bases with no gene match: 8. This CDR3 is 14 amino acids long. CDR1 and CDR2 from the germline V gene are MNHEY and SMNVEV (reference sequence). The CDR3, as DNA: TGTGCCAGCAGAACTAGCGCTAAAGGCAATGAGCAGTTCTTC. Encoded protein: CASRTSAKGNEQFF.

In DNA form, the CDR3 reads TGCGCCAGCAGCTCTAAAGGGGGGACTACCTACGAGCAGTACTTC. Its protein is CASSSKGGTTYEQYF. The chain employs TRBV5-1 and TRBJ2-7, with D possibly matching TRBD2 (7 bases). V was pared by 3 bases and J by 2 bases, with 15 bases between. CDR3 length equals 15 residues. Germline V gene data show CDR1 as SGHRS and CDR2 as YFSETQ.

The J gene is TRBJ2-2, the V gene TRBV6-1; 12 bases align to TRBD1. Germline-derived CDR1 and CDR2 are MNHNS and SASEGT. The CDR3 sequence is 17 residues long. V gave up 2 bases and J gave up 6 bases; unmatched junction bases: 7. In DNA, the CDR3 is TGTGCCAGCAGTGAACAAGGGACAGGGGGCATCGCCGGGGAGCTGTTTTTT. Translated: CASSEQGTGGIAGELFF.

This clone was recorded a few times. The rearrangement uses TRBV7-8 and TRBJ1-5, with 8 bases identical to TRBD1. CDR1 is SGHVS, CDR2 FQNEAQ, per germline. The CDR3 spans 14 residues. Trimming took 4 bases from V and 3 from J; bases not matched to a gene: 2. As DNA, the CDR3 is TGTGCCAGCAGCTCGGACAGGGCCAATCAGCCCCAGCATTTT. Translated: CASSSDRANQPQHF.

The chain carries TRBV28 and TRBJ1-2, with a weak D call TRBD1 (5 bases). The germline V gene encodes CDR1 MDHEN and CDR2 SYDVKM. The germline V and J ends were trimmed by 2 bases and 3 bases, with 10 bases remaining between them. The CDR3 has 14 amino acids. The DNA for the CDR3 is TGTGCCAGCAGTTTACCCCGCAGGGACTATGGCTACACCTTC. This sequence encodes CASSLPRRDYGYTF.

The chain uses TRBV19 and TRBJ2-1; a weak D match, TRBD1 (6 bases). V was clipped by 3 bases and J by 0 bases, with 12 bases between them. This CDR3 comprises 16 residues. From germline, CDR1 is LNHDA and CDR2 SQIVND (reference sequence). CDR3 nucleotides: TGTGCCAGTAGTATCCTCCAGGGGAGCTCCTACAATGAGCAGTTCTTC. Translated: CASSILQGSSYNEQFF.

This chain joins TRBV28 and TRBJ2-2, with 7 bases matching TRBD1. Germline lookup yields CDR1 MDHEN and CDR2 SYDVKM. Losses at the gene ends were 5 bases for V and 7 bases for J; bases not matched to a gene: 10. This CDR3 spans 15 amino acids. Here the CDR3 reads CASSPRQGSGGELFF. The CDR3 coding sequence is TGTGCCAGCAGTCCGCGACAGGGATCGGGCGGGGAGCTGTTTTTT. The entire variable domain, with the rest obtained from reference TRBV28 and TRBJ2-2, is as follows: DVKVTQSSRYLVKRTGEKVFLECVQDMDHENMFWYRQDPGLGLRLIYFSYDVKMKEKGDIPEGYSVSREKKERFSLILESASTNQTSMYLCASSPRQGSGGELFFGEGSRLTVL.

The rearrangement links TRBV5-1 to TRBJ1-1, with D perhaps TRBD1 (6 bases). The CDR3 has 15 amino acids. Trimming removed 4 bases at V and 5 bases at J, with 18 bases between. Germline lookup yields CDR1 SGHRS and CDR2 YFSETQ. The DNA for the CDR3 is TGCGCCAGCAGCGAAAAGACAGGAGGTATTACTGAAGCTTTCTTT. Amino acid sequence: CASSEKTGGITEAFF.

V gene TRBV28 combines with J gene TRBJ1-5; D is uncertain. The CDR3 has 13 residues. Germline assignment: CDR1 MDHEN and CDR2 SYDVKM. V gave up 6 bases and J gave up 4 bases, with 10 bases separating them. CDR3 DNA sequence: TGTGCCAGCAGAACTCGCAGGAATCAGCCCCAGCATTTT. Translating gives CASRTRRNQPQHF.

This chain joins TRBV6-5 and TRBJ2-7, with 10 bases identical to TRBD1. The CDR3 runs to 12 residues. Germline values: CDR1 MNHEY, CDR2 SVGAGI. J gave up 6 bases and V 6 bases, and 2 bases lay outside the gene matches. The CDR3 sequence is CASRTGGAEQYF. Written as DNA, the CDR3 is TGTGCCAGCAGGACAGGGGGCGCCGAGCAGTACTTC.

This chain links TRBV6-5 with TRBJ2-7; D ambiguous. Germline values: CDR1 MNHEY, CDR2 SVGAGI. Trimming removed 7 bases at V and 4 bases at J, with 8 bases between. The CDR3 is made up of 11 amino acids. CDR3 sequence (DNA): TGTGCCAGCACCCAGGTTTACGAGCAGTACTTC. Protein: CASTQVYEQYF.

The rearrangement uses TRBV7-8 and TRBJ1-2; D is unclear. Trimming stripped 0 bases from V and 3 bases from J, with 11 bases between. The CDR3 totals 15 residues. Germline V lookup: CDR1 SGHVS, CDR2 FQNEAQ. CDR3 coding DNA: TGTGCCAGCAGCTTAGCGCAGTGGGCTGACTATGGCTACACCTTC. This gives the protein CASSLAQWADYGYTF.